The entry below describes one T cell receptor (beta chain). Its target is not known. There are 13 residues in the CDR3. Germline trimming cut 5 bases from V and 6 bases from J; bases unmatched to any gene: 6. The germline V gene encodes CDR1 LGHDT and CDR2 YNNKEL (reference sequence). This specimen belongs to a study of response to subunit inactivated influenza vaccine. Whole-study findings and limits: New T cells are recruited in small numbers by each seasonal influenza vaccination, according to the authors' suggestion.

TCRdb fed the RT-PCR reads into MiXCR, producing one record per CDR3 protein. This sample has under 550,000 distinct CDR3 sequences; approximately 6.9% occur once, and the top ten carry around 14%. This receptor was taken from a man between 50 and 69 years old who received an inactivated influenza vaccine. Sequencing used PBMCs from blood, obtained roughly 24 months after vaccination. The J gene is TRBJ2-7, the V gene TRBV3-1; 8 nucleotides align to TRBD1. The CDR3 sequence: CASSAHTGGEQYF. In nucleotides, the CDR3 is TGTGCCAGCAGCGCCCACACAGGGGGCGAGCAGTACTTC.